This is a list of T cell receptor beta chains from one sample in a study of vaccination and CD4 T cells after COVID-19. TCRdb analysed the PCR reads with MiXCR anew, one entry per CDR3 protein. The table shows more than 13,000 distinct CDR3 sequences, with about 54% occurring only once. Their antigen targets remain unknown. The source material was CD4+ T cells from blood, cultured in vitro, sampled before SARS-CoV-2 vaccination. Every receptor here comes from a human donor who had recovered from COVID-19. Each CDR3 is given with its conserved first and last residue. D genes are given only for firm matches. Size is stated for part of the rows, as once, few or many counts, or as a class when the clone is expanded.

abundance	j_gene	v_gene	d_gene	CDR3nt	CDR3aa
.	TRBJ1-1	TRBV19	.	TGTGCCAGTAGTATAGATAGTTACATGAACACTGAAGCTTTCTTT	CASSIDSYMNTEAFF
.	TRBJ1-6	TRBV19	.	TGTGCCAGTAGTATCTTCGGCCGGCAGAGCTCCTATAATTCACCCCTCCACTTT	CASSIFGRQSSYNSPLHF
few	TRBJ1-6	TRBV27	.	TGTGCCAGCAGTCCGGCGATAGGAAATTCACCCCTCCACTTT	CASSPAIGNSPLHF
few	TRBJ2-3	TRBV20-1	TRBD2	TGCAGTGCTAGAGACGGCGGGAGGTCAGATACGCAGTATTTT	CSARDGGRSDTQYF
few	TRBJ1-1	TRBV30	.	TGTGCCTGGAGTGGGGGTAATAGGGGAAAAGCTTTCTTT	CAWSGGNRGKAFF
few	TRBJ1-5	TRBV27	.	TGTGCCAGCAGCCTTACGTTCAATCAGCCCCAGCATTTT	CASSLTFNQPQHF
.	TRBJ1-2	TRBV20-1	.	TGCAGTGCTAGAGATACCACTAGGCGGGGCTACACCTTC	CSARDTTRRGYTF
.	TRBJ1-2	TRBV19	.	TGTGCCAGTAGTATAGTCGACCGTGGCTACACCTTC	CASSIVDRGYTF
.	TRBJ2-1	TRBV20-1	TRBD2	TGCAGTGCTAGAAGGACTAGCGGCGCCTACAATGAGCAGTTCTTC	CSARRTSGAYNEQFF
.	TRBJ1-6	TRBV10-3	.	TGTGCCTCAAAAGTCGGGCAGGAGAATTCACCCCTCCACTTT	CASKVGQENSPLHF
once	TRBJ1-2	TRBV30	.	TGTGCCGGGAGGACCTATTATGGCTACACCTTC	CAGRTYYGYTF
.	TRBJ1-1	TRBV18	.	TGTGCCAGCTCACCAGACAGAGCGGTGACTGAAGCTTTCTTT	CASSPDRAVTEAFF
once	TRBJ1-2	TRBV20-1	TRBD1	TGCAGTGCTAACAGGGGAAGGAACTATGGCTACACCTTC	CSANRGRNYGYTF
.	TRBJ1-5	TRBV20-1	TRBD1	TGCAGTGCTAGAGTGCCTGACAGGGGGCGAGCTGGGCAGCCCCAGCATTTT	CSARVPDRGRAGQPQHF
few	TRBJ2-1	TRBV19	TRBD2	TGTGGGCCTCCTGGGCGGGAGGAGAATGAGCAGTTCTTC	CGPPGREENEQFF
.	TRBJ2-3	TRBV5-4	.	TGTGCCAGCAGCTCCCGATGGGGAGATACGCAGTATTTT	CASSSRWGDTQYF
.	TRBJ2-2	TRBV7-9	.	TGTGCCAGCAGCTTAACAGGCGGGGCGCAGTCAACCGGGGAGCTGTTTTTT	CASSLTGGAQSTGELFF
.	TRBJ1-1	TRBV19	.	TGTGCCAGTAGAACGAGACAGGAGACTTTCTTT	CASRTRQETFF
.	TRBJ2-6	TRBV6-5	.	TGTGCCAGCAGTTACTCCCCAGGGGCGGCTGGGGCCAACGTCCTGACTTTC	CASSYSPGAAGANVLTF
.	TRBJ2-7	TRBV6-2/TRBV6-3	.	TGTGCCAGCAGTGTTGTGCAGGGATCCTACGAGCAGTACTTC	CASSVVQGSYEQYF
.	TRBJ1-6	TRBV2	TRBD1	TGTGCCAGCAGTTTCGACAGGGTAGGATCACCCCTCCACTTT	CASSFDRVGSPLHF
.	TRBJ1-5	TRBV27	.	TGTGCCAGCAGTTTAAGTGAGGGGCTCGCCCAGCATTTT	CASSLSEGLAQHF
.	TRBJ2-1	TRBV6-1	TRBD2	TGTGCCAGCAGCCCTCCGTCTGCGGGAGGGATACGCTCCTACAATGAGCAGTTCTTC	CASSPPSAGGIRSYNEQFF
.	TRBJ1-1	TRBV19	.	TGTGCCAGTAGTAGCAGGCACACTGAAGCTTTCTTT	CASSSRHTEAFF
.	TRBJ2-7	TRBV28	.	TGTGCCAGCGCTAATCCTTTGGGGACGGGCTACGAGCAGTACTTC	CASANPLGTGYEQYF
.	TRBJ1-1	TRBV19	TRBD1	TGCGCCAGTAGTACACCGGGACAGCCGAACACTGAAGCTTTCTTT	CASSTPGQPNTEAFF
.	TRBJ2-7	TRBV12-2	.	TGTGCAAGTCGCTTAGCATGTAACAGGCCTCCTTACGAGCAGTACTTC	CASRLACNRPPYEQYF
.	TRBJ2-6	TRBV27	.	TGTGCCAGCCAGAGACAGTTTAGCTCTGGGGCCAACGTCCTGACTTTC	CASQRQFSSGANVLTF
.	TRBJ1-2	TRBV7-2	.	TGTGCCAGCAGCTTGGTTGCGGGGGCGGATTATGGCTACACCTTC	CASSLVAGADYGYTF
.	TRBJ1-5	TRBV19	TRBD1	TGTGCCAGTAGTTCCCGACAGGGAAGAGTCCATCAGCCCCAGCATTTT	CASSSRQGRVHQPQHF
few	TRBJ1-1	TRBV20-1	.	TGCAGTGCTAGGAACAGGCCCTCTTCCACTGAAGCTTTCTTT	CSARNRPSSTEAFF
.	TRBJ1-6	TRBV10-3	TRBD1	TGTGCCATCAGTGACACGATTGACAGGGCCAATTCACCCCTCCACTTT	CAISDTIDRANSPLHF
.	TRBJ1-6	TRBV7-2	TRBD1	TGTGCCAGCAGCCCGGACAGGGGGTATGGTTCACCCCTCCACTTT	CASSPDRGYGSPLHF
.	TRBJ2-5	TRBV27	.	TGTGCCAGCAGTTTTTTCGGGGAGACCCTGTACTTC	CASSFFGETLYF
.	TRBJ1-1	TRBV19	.	TGTGCCTCCACACAGGGAGGAACTGAAGCTTTCTTT	CASTQGGTEAFF
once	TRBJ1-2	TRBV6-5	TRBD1	TGTGCCAGCAGTTACTACCGGGACAGGCGTCAATCTAACTATGGCTACACCTTC	CASSYYRDRRQSNYGYTF
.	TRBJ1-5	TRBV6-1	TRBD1	TGTGCCAGCAGGACAGGGGGCGCGGGTCAGCCCCAGCATTTT	CASRTGGAGQPQHF
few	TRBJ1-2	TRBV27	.	TGTGCCAGCAGTTTATCGGGGGCTAACTATGGCTACACCTTC	CASSLSGANYGYTF
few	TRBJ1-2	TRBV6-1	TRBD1	TGTGCCAGCAGTCCAAGGACAGGGAGGTATGGCTACACCTTC	CASSPRTGRYGYTF
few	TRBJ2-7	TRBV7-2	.	TGTGCCAGCAGCTTAGATCCAGGGACCTACGAGCAGTACTTC	CASSLDPGTYEQYF
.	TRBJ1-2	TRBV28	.	TGTGCCAGCAGGTCCTCGCGAGGGGAGAAAGTGTTTTATGACTACACCTTC	CASRSSRGEKVFYDYTF
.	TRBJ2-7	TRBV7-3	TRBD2	TGTGCCAGCAGCTTGGCGGGAGGTGCTTACGAGCAGTACTTC	CASSLAGGAYEQYF
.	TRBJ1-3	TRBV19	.	TGTGCCAGTAGTACCCGCCGACATACGATCCTCTCTGGAAACACCATATATTTT	CASSTRRHTILSGNTIYF
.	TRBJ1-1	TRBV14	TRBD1	TGTGCCAGCGGCGACAGGGCGAAAGCTTTCTTT	CASGDRAKAFF
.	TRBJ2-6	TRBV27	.	TGTGCCAGCAGTTGGACAGCTTCTGGGGCCAACGTCCTGACTTTC	CASSWTASGANVLTF
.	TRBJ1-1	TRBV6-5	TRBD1	TGTGCCAGCAGTTATACCGGGACAGGGAACACTGAAGCTTTCTTT	CASSYTGTGNTEAFF
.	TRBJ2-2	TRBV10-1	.	TGCGCCAGCAGTGAAACACAGGGCGCCACCGGGGAGCTGTTTTTT	CASSETQGATGELFF
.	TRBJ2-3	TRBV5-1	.	TGCGCCAGCAGCTTGCGGGGTTTAGTCACAGATACGCAGTATTTT	CASSLRGLVTDTQYF
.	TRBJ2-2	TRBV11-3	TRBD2	TGTGCCAGCAGCTTAGAGGTTACCGGGACTACGCCCGGGGAGCTGTTTTTT	CASSLEVTGTTPGELFF
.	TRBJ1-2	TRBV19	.	TGTGCCAGTAGAAAGGTGCGGTGGGGCGATGGCTACACCTTC	CASRKVRWGDGYTF